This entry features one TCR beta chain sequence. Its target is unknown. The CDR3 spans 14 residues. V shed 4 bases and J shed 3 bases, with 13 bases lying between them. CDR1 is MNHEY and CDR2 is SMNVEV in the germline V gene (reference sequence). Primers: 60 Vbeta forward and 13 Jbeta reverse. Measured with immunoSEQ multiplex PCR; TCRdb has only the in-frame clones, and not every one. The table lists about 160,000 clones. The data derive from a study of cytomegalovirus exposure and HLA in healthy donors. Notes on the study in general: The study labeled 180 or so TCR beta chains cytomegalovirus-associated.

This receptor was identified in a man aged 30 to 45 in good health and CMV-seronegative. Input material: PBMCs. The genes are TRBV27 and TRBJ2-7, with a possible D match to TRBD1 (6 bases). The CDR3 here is CASSSRGGVYEQYF. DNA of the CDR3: TGTGCCAGCAGTTCCAGAGGGGGAGTCTACGAGCAGTACTTC.